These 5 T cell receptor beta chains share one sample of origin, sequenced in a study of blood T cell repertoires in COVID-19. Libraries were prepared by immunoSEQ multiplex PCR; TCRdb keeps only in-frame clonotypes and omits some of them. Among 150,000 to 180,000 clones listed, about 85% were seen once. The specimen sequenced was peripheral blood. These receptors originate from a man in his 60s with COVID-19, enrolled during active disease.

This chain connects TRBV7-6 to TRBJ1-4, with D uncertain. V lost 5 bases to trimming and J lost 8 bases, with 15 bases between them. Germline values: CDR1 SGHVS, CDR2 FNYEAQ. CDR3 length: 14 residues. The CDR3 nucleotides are TGTGCCAGCAGCCCCCGCGGGAAAGGGGAAAAACTGTTTTTT. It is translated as CASSPRGKGEKLFF. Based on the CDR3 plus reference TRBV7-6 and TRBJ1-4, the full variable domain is GAGVSQSPRYKVTKRGQDVALRCDPISGHVSLYWYRQALGQGPEFLTYFNYEAQQDKSGLPNDRFSAERPEGSISTLTIQRTEQRDSAMYRCASSPRGKGEKLFFGSGTQLSVL.

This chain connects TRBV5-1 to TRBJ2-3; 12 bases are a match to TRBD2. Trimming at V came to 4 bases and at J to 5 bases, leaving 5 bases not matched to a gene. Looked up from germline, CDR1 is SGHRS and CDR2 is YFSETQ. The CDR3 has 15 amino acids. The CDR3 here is CASSPSGGAEDTQYF. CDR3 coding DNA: TGCGCCAGCAGCCCTAGCGGGGGGGCTGAAGATACGCAGTATTTT.

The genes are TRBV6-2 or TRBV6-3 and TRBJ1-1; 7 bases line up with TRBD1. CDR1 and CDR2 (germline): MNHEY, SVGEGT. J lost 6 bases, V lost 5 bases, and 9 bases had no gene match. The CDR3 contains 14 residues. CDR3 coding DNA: TGTGCCAGCAGTCCCCTGGGGCAGGGGGCTGAAGCTTTCTTT. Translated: CASSPLGQGAEAFF.

CDR3 loop: CASRRDSGRGSYNEQFF. DNA of the CDR3: TGTGCCAGCAGGCGGGATAGCGGGAGAGGGTCCTACAATGAGCAGTTCTTC. The chain uses TRBV6-4 and TRBJ2-1; 9 nucleotides line up with TRBD2. Germline loops: CDR1 MRHNA, CDR2 SNTAGT. V lost 6 bases and J lost 1; bases outside the gene matches: 10. CDR3 length: 17 amino acids.

The CDR3 DNA reads as TGTGCCAGCAGCTTATTAAATGAGCAGTTCTTC. This translates into CASSLLNEQFF. The chain uses TRBV11-2 and TRBJ2-1; no reliable D call. V lost 2 bases and J lost 7, with 3 bases in between. Germline CDR1 is SGHAT and CDR2 is FQNNGV. The CDR3 runs to 11 residues.